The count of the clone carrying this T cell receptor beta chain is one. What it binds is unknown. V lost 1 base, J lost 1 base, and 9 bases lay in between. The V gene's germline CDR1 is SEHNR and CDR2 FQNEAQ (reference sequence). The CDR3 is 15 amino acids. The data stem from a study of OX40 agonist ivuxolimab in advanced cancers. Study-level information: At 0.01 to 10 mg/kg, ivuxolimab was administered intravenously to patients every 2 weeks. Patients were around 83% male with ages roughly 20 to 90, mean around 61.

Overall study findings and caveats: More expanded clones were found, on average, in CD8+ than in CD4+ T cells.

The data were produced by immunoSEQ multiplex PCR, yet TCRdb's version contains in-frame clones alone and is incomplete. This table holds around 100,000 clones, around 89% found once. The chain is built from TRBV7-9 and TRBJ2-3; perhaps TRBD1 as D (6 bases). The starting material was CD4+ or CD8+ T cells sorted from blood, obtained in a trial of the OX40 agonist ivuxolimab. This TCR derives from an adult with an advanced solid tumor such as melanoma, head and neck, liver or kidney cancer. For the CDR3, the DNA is TGTGCCAGCAGCTTAGGGGCAGGGGGCACAGATACGCAGTATTTT. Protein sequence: CASSLGAGGTDTQYF. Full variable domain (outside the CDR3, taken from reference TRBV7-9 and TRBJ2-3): DTGVSQNPRHKITKRGQNVTFRCDPISEHNRLYWYRQTLGQGPEFLTYFQNEAQLEKSRLLSDRFSAERPKGSFSTLEIQRTEQGDSAMYLCASSLGAGGTDTQYFGPGTRLTVL.